The sequence of this T cell receptor (beta chain) was determined in a study of blood T cells in healthy people across ages. Through a sample-barcoded 5' primer and a J-beta primer mix, a second PCR was run for roughly 6 to 12 cycles. TCRdb reanalysed the 5' RACE reads using MiXCR and keeps one entry per CDR3 protein. The table records 1 million or so distinct CDR3 sequences, less than 25% of them present only once. This clonotype turned up a few times. These same data were also listed under a study on T cells of mothers and their children.

The sequenced material came from blood. The sequence came from a girl aged 2-10 years in good health.

The CDR3 nucleotides read TGCAGTGCTAGCAAGAGCGGGAATGACAATGAGCAGTTCTTC. Amino acid sequence: CSASKSGNDNEQFF. This chain joins TRBV20-1 and TRBJ2-1, with 7 nucleotides matching TRBD2. CDR1 and CDR2 from the germline V gene are DFQATT and SNEGSKA (reference sequence). The junction had 7 bases not matched to a gene; V was cut back by 3 bases and J by 5 bases. The CDR3 consists of 14 residues.